A single sample gave rise to the 29 T cell receptor beta chains below, sequenced in a study of molecular identifiers for immune sequencing clone quantification. TCRdb analysed the PCR reads with MiXCR anew, one entry per CDR3 protein. Among over 600,000 distinct CDR3 sequences listed, 15% to 20% were seen once. Sequencing was performed on naive CD8+ T cells from blood, with Jurkat cell RNA spiked in. Documented subset: FACS-sorted CD8+CD4-CCR7+CD45RA+ naive T cells. These receptors were collected from a human donor in good health. Some libraries in this study had Jurkat cell RNA spiked in.

In its sample, this clonotype was seen many times. The chain couples TRBV24-1 to TRBJ2-1; D is ambiguous. CDR1 KGHDR and CDR2 SFDVKD come from the germline V gene. V lost 4 bases, J lost 7 bases, and 7 bases lay in between. This CDR3 region has 12 residues. The CDR3 sequence is CATSDYRNEQFF. CDR3 coding DNA: TGTGCCACCAGTGACTACAGAAATGAGCAGTTCTTC.

This clonotype was detected many times. This rearrangement joins TRBV14 to TRBJ1-1; the D is unclear. The germline CDR1 and CDR2 sequences are SGHDN and FVKESK. Trimming took off 1 base at V and 4 bases at J, with 10 bases between the two ends. CDR3 size: 14 residues. CDR3 sequence: CASSQVGLGTEAFF. The CDR3 region has the DNA TGTGCCAGCAGCCAAGTGGGGTTAGGCACTGAAGCTTTCTTT. Using reference TRBV14 and TRBJ1-1 for the parts outside the CDR3, the full variable domain is EAGVTQFPSHSVIEKGQTVTLRCDPISGHDNLYWYRRVMGKEIKFLLHFVKESKQDESGMPNNRFLAERTGGTYSTLKVQPAELEDSGVYFCASSQVGLGTEAFFGQGTRLTVV.

The V gene is TRBV13, the J gene TRBJ2-1, with 9 bases that match TRBD2. Germline V gene lookup returns CDR1 PRHDT and CDR2 FYEKMQ (reference sequence). Trimming at V came to 1 base and at J to 8 bases, leaving 9 bases not matched to a gene. CDR3 size: 16 residues. CDR3 region: CASSLEGGRARDEQFF. The CDR3 bases are TGTGCCAGCAGCTTAGAGGGCGGGAGGGCCCGAGATGAGCAGTTCTTC. The full variable domain, in which reference TRBV13 and TRBJ2-1 provide the parts outside the CDR3, is AAGVIQSPRHLIKEKRETATLKCYPIPRHDTVYWYQQGPGQDPQFLISFYEKMQSDKGSIPDRFSAQQFSDYHSELNMSSLELGDSALYFCASSLEGGRARDEQFFGPGTRLTVL.

This clonotype was picked up many times. J is TRBJ2-1 and V is TRBV24-1; D call uncertain. Trimming cost V 3 bases and J 4 bases, with 6 bases left between them. CDR3 length equals 13 residues. Germline V gene data show CDR1 as KGHDR and CDR2 as SFDVKD. CDR3 sequence (DNA): TGTGCCACCAGTGATCTCAAGTACAATGAGCAGTTCTTC. Protein product: CATSDLKYNEQFF.

The table lists this clonotype with many counts. The J gene is TRBJ1-1, the V gene TRBV6-1, with D maybe TRBD1 (5 bases). Germline loops: CDR1 MNHNS, CDR2 SASEGT. The CDR3 sequence is 13 residues long. Between the trimmed V and J ends, which lost 10 bases and 8 bases, there was a span of 20 bases. The CDR3 is CATYRAGGLEAFF. For the CDR3, the DNA is TGTGCCACCTACCGGGCCGGGGGACTAGAAGCTTTCTTT.

A remark on this clonotype: This may be a read error: a much more frequent sequence differs by one nucleotide. This sequence joins TRBV12-3 or TRBV12-4 and TRBJ2-7; TRBD2 is a possible D gene (6 bases). Trimming took 7 bases from V and 9 from J, leaving 19 bases between them. The length of the CDR3 is 13 residues. The CDR3 nucleotides read TGTGCCAGCACCTTGGGCGCGCGGGGCGGGCAGTACTTC. It codes for CASTLGARGGQYF.

This sequence joins TRBV4-1 and TRBJ2-3; the match to TRBD2 covers 8 bases. This CDR3 comprises 16 residues. Germline values: CDR1 MGHRA, CDR2 YSYEKL. V dropped 1 base and J dropped 7; count of bases not matched to a gene: 10. The CDR3 nucleotides read TGCGCCAGCAGCCAAGGAGTACGGGGGGGCGAAAATACGCAGTATTTT. It encodes CASSQGVRGGENTQYF.

The V and J genes are TRBV3-1 and TRBJ2-7, with a possible D match to TRBD1 (6 bases). Trimming removed 2 bases at V and 3 bases at J, with 23 bases between. There are 18 residues in the CDR3. Looked up from germline, CDR1 is LGHDT and CDR2 is YNNKEL (reference sequence). The CDR3 sequence: CASSQSGQTILQYYEQYF. For the CDR3, the DNA is TGTGCCAGCAGCCAAAGCGGACAGACCATACTGCAGTACTACGAGCAGTACTTC.

This clonotype has at least ten counts. This chain uses TRBV27 with TRBJ2-2; the match to TRBD1 covers 11 bases. The V segment lost 2 bases and the J segment 6 bases; nucleotides outside the gene matches: 5. Looked up from germline, CDR1 is MNHEY and CDR2 is SMNVEV (reference sequence). This CDR3 region has 16 residues. The CDR3 region has the DNA TGTGCCAGCAGTTTAGAAGGACAGGGGGCAGCCGGGGAGCTGTTTTTT. Its protein is CASSLEGQGAAGELFF.

This clonotype appeared many times. The gene calls are TRBV20-1 and TRBJ2-3; TRBD2 aligns across 10 bases. Per the germline V gene, CDR1 is DFQATT and CDR2 is SNEGSKA (reference sequence). Trimming took 0 bases from V and 0 from J; bases not matched to a gene: 9. This CDR3 spans 18 amino acids. The CDR3 region is CSARESSGGSTSTDTQYF. CDR3 nucleotide sequence: TGCAGTGCTAGAGAAAGTAGCGGGGGGTCCACTAGCACAGATACGCAGTATTTT.

A remark on this clonotype: The junction departs from germline at one end; a sequencing error may be responsible. The genes are TRBV3-1 and TRBJ2-7; weak D call: TRBD1 (6 bases). The CDR3 extends over 14 amino acids. Germline V lookup: CDR1 LGHDT, CDR2 YNNKEL (reference sequence). CDR3 sequence reads: CASSHYGTLYERYF. In nucleotides, the CDR3 is TGTGCCAGCAGCCATTATGGGACACTCTACGAGCGGTACTTC.

The chain is built from TRBV19 and TRBJ1-2, with TRBD1 as a possible D gene (6 bases). Trimming removed 7 bases from V and 7 bases from J, with 16 bases in between. Germline CDR1 and CDR2: LNHDA and SQIVND (reference sequence). The CDR3 spans 13 residues. As DNA, the CDR3 is TGTGCCAGTAAATCAGGGGTAATATTTGGCTACACCTTC. Translated: CASKSGVIFGYTF.

In regard to this clonotype: Possible read error: a much larger clone is one base away. The chain recombines TRBV28 with TRBJ2-3, with D hard to call. There are 14 residues in the CDR3. The germline gives CDR1 MDHEN, CDR2 SYDVKM. The CDR3 here is CAGSLTYSPDTQYF. CDR3 DNA sequence: TGTGCCGGCAGTTTAACCTACTCTCCAGATACGCAGTATTTT.

This clonotype was seen repeatedly, ten times or more. The V gene is TRBV6-2 or TRBV6-3, the J gene TRBJ1-2; no reliable D call. Per the germline V gene, CDR1 is MNHEY and CDR2 is SVGEGT. CDR3 length: 13 residues. V was clipped by 6 bases and J by 2 bases, with 10 bases between them. CDR3: CASRTSENYGYTF. The CDR3 DNA is TGTGCCAGCAGGACAAGTGAGAACTATGGCTACACCTTC.

This clonotype was counted ten times or more. The chain is built from TRBV13 and TRBJ1-1, with D uncertain. V shed 5 bases and J shed 5 bases, with 12 bases lying between them. The CDR3 totals 13 residues. Germline values: CDR1 PRHDT, CDR2 FYEKMQ (reference sequence). The CDR3 spells CASSLDLGTEAFF. The CDR3 bases are TGTGCCAGCAGCCTTGACCTGGGAACTGAAGCTTTCTTT.

In its sample, this clonotype was seen many times. The chain recombines TRBV20-1 with TRBJ2-3; 7 bases are a match to TRBD2. With V trimmed by 8 bases and J by 4 bases, 9 bases remained unmatched. The CDR3 consists of 13 residues. The V gene's germline CDR1 is DFQATT and CDR2 SNEGSKA (reference sequence). For the CDR3, the DNA is TGCAGTACCCAGCGGGAATGGTCAGATACGCAGTATTTT. This encodes CSTQREWSDTQYF.

This clonotype showed up just a few times. This chain uses TRBV3-2 with TRBJ1-1; no check of the table's D call, TRBD1, against the DNA was made. TRBV3-2 is noted as a pseudogene. CDR3 length: 16 amino acids. The CDR3 DNA reads as TGTGCCAGCAGCACCCGGGGCAGGGCAAACAACACTGAAGCTTTCTTT. Protein: CASSTRGRANNTEAFF.

As to this clonotype: A single base separates this from a much larger clone, so it may be a read error. In this CDR3 the conserved last residue, phenylalanine or tryptophan, is missing, so a read error is likely. This sequence joins TRBV30 and TRBJ2-3; no clear D gene. The length of the CDR3 is 13 residues. Germline CDR1 is GTSNPN and CDR2 is SVGIG (reference sequence). The ends were cut back, 1 base at V and 0 bases at J, with 5 bases in the middle. CDR3 in DNA: TGTGCCTGGAGTGACGGGAGCACAGATACGCAGTATCTT. Residues: CAWSDGSTDTQYL.

This clonotype was seen just once. The germline gene is not matched at one end of the junction; a read error may be the cause. The CDR3 spells CASSVSEGTYERYF. The CDR3 region has the DNA TGTGCCAGCAGTGTATCGGAGGGGACCTACGAGCGGTACTTT. The chain carries TRBV2 and TRBJ2-7; D is perhaps TRBD2 (6 bases). The CDR3 covers 14 residues. Per germline, CDR1 SNHLY and CDR2 FYNNEI.

This clonotype was found many times. The rearrangement uses TRBV20-1 and TRBJ2-7; 9 nucleotides match TRBD1. CDR3 size: 16 residues. Unmatched junction bases numbered 11, after V lost 3 bases and J lost 2 bases. Per germline, CDR1 DFQATT and CDR2 SNEGSKA (reference sequence). The CDR3 nucleotides read TGCAGTGCTAGGGCTTTAGGACAGGGGCCGACCTACGAGCAGTACTTC. Amino acid sequence: CSARALGQGPTYEQYF.

J is TRBJ2-1 and V is TRBV27; a weak D match, TRBD2 (5 bases). V was pared by 4 bases and J by 8 bases, with 18 bases between. The germline V gene encodes CDR1 MNHEY and CDR2 SMNVEV (reference sequence). The CDR3 is made up of 15 amino acids. This CDR3 is CASSSLVTSRDEQFF. Here the CDR3 DNA reads TGTGCCAGCAGTTCACTAGTTACCTCCCGGGATGAGCAGTTCTTC.

This clonotype was observed a few times. The V gene is TRBV27, the J gene TRBJ2-7; D unresolved. The CDR3 sequence is 12 residues long. Trimming removed 1 base at V and 5 bases at J, with 6 bases between. The germline V gene encodes CDR1 MNHEY and CDR2 SMNVEV (reference sequence). In nucleotides, the CDR3 is TGTGCCAGCAGTTTATATGGAGACGAGCAGTACTTC. This encodes CASSLYGDEQYF.

This clonotype was observed at least ten times. The rearrangement links TRBV5-6 to TRBJ1-5; D unresolved. Germline V gene sequence: CDR1 SGHDT, CDR2 YYEEEE. The CDR3 sequence is 13 residues long. Trimming removed 1 base from V and 7 bases from J, with 9 bases in between. The CDR3 region has the DNA TGTGCCAGCAGCTTGTGGGGAGGACAGCCCCAGCATTTT. This sequence encodes CASSLWGGQPQHF.

This clonotype was detected ten times or more. This chain links TRBV11-2 with TRBJ2-3; 11 bases agree with TRBD1. V lost 0 bases, J lost 4 bases, and 9 bases stayed unmatched. Germline values: CDR1 SGHAT, CDR2 FQNNGV. CDR3 length: 18 residues. CDR3 sequence (DNA): TGTGCCAGCAGCTTAGATATCACCGGACAGGGGGCATCAGATACGCAGTATTTT. It yields the protein CASSLDITGQGASDTQYF.

Details on this clonotype: This sequence may be a read error, since a much larger clone differs from it by one base. The genes are TRBV3-1 and TRBJ2-7, with no clear D. Trimming took off 3 bases at V and 4 bases at J, with 13 bases between the two ends. Germline-derived CDR1 and CDR2 are LGHDT and YNNKEL (reference sequence). The CDR3 extends over 14 amino acids. This CDR3 reads CASSHRSPQYEQYF. In DNA, the CDR3 is TGTGCCAGCAGCCATAGGTCCCCACAATACGAGCAGTACTTC.

At least ten counts were recorded for this clonotype. The J gene is TRBJ2-3, the V gene TRBV30; 11 nucleotides align to TRBD2. The CDR3 is 15 amino acids. Trimming removed 0 bases from V and 7 bases from J; junction bases left unmatched: 6. CDR1 GTSNPN and CDR2 SVGIG come from the germline V gene (reference sequence). CDR3 region: CAWSVGLAGGNTQYF. The CDR3 DNA sequence: TGTGCCTGGAGTGTAGGTCTAGCGGGAGGTAATACGCAGTATTTT.

The chain is built from TRBV27 and TRBJ2-7; 7 bases map to TRBD1. V was pared by 4 bases and J by 1 base, with 4 bases of the junction left unmatched. The CDR3 length is 14 residues. CDR1 is MNHEY and CDR2 is SMNVEV in the germline V gene (reference sequence). The CDR3 DNA follows: TGTGCCAGCAGTTATACAGGGGTTTCCTACGAGCAGTACTTC. Residues: CASSYTGVSYEQYF.

This clonotype was recorded many times. The chain employs TRBV25-1 and TRBJ2-1, with 8 bases matching TRBD2. CDR1 and CDR2 from the germline V gene are MGHDK and SYGVNS. Trimming at V came to 1 base and at J to 8 bases, leaving 13 bases not matched to a gene. The CDR3 runs to 17 residues. The CDR3 DNA sequence: TGTGCCAGCAGTGAATCGGGAGCGGGAGCGGCGATCTATGAGCAGTTCTTC. Its translation is CASSESGAGAAIYEQFF. The full variable domain, in which reference TRBV25-1 and TRBJ2-1 provide the parts outside the CDR3, is EADIYQTPRYLVIGTGKKITLECSQTMGHDKMYWYQQDPGMELHLIHYSYGVNSTEKGDLSSESTVSRIRTEHFPLTLESARPSHTSQYLCASSESGAGAAIYEQFFGPGTRLTVL.

Comment on this clonotype: A much larger clone differs by one base, so this may be a read error. CDR3 loop: CASSLQGGLSSHEQYF. The CDR3 DNA is TGTGCCAGCAGTCTCCAAGGGGGGTTGAGCTCCCACGAGCAGTACTTC. This rearrangement joins TRBV6-6 to TRBJ2-7; either TRBD1 or TRBD2 may supply D (6 bases each). The CDR3 extends over 16 amino acids. The germline V gene encodes CDR1 MNHNY and CDR2 SVGAGI (reference sequence).